These 16 T cell receptor beta chains originate from one sample sequenced in a study of T cell responses to AZD1222 COVID-19 vaccine. Only in-frame clones appear in the TCRdb table, and some are missing; sequencing was by immunoSEQ multiplex PCR. The repertoire holds fewer than 150,000 clones, with about 89% as singletons. The sequences come from peripheral blood, collected on day 0 of AZD1222 vaccination. Every receptor here comes from an adult in good health.

The chain recombines TRBV3-1 (or the pseudogene TRBV3-2) with TRBJ1-3; no clear D gene. Germline V gene data show CDR1 as LGHDT and CDR2 as YNNKEL (reference sequence). This CDR3 region has 14 residues. Between the trimmed V and J ends, which lost 6 bases and 2 bases, there was a span of 11 bases. The CDR3 region has the DNA TGTGCCAGCAGTCCATTCATTACTGGAAACACCATATATTTT. This codes for CASSPFITGNTIYF.

As to this clone: Compared with germline, one end of the junction differs, possibly owing to a read error. V and J are TRBV27 and TRBJ1-6, with D uncertain. The CDR3 has 16 residues. Germline lookup yields CDR1 MNHEY and CDR2 SMNVEV (reference sequence). CDR3 bases: TGTGCCAGCCAGAACAACCCGACCGCCTACAATTCACCCCTCCACTTT. Protein: CASQNNPTAYNSPLHF.

This clone was seen once. The chain uses TRBV2 and TRBJ2-1, with 10 bases fitting TRBD2. Germline CDR1 SNHLY, CDR2 FYNNEI. After removal of 7 bases from V and 11 bases from J, the junction contained 11 bases not matched to a gene. The CDR3 covers 14 residues. The CDR3 here is CASTLGLAGDKQFF. The DNA for the CDR3 is TGTGCCAGCACCCTGGGGCTAGCGGGAGATAAGCAGTTCTTC.

In its sample, this clone was seen once. This chain uses TRBV5-1 with TRBJ2-7, with TRBD2 identical over 7 bases. CDR3 length equals 14 residues. The ends lost 6 bases at V and 7 bases at J; junction bases unmatched: 13. Germline-derived CDR1 and CDR2 are SGHRS and YFSETQ. The CDR3 loop is CASTGVAGAREQYF. CDR3 nucleotide sequence: TGCGCCAGCACGGGGGTGGCGGGAGCGCGGGAGCAGTACTTC.

The V and J genes are TRBV9 and TRBJ1-3; D remains ambiguous. The germline CDR1 and CDR2 sequences are SGDLS and YYNGEE. Trimming took off 0 bases at V and 0 bases at J, with 10 bases between the two ends. The CDR3 extends over 16 amino acids. For the CDR3, the DNA is TGTGCCAGCAGCGTAGGCTCAGTAGACTCTGGAAACACCATATATTTT. Its protein is CASSVGSVDSGNTIYF.

The rearrangement joins TRBV5-1 to TRBJ1-5, with D perhaps TRBD1 (5 bases). Between the trimmed V and J ends, which lost 0 bases and 0 bases, there was a span of 16 bases. Germline V gene data show CDR1 as SGHRS and CDR2 as YFSETQ. The CDR3 spans 18 residues. CDR3 loop: CASSLARAGGYSNQPQHF. The CDR3 region has the DNA TGCGCCAGCAGCTTGGCACGGGCCGGGGGTTATAGCAATCAGCCCCAGCATTTT.

V usage is TRBV5-6 and J usage is TRBJ2-7, with a possible D match to TRBD2 (5 bases). The CDR3 is 13 residues long. V shed 4 bases and J shed 5 bases, with 13 bases lying between them. The V gene's germline CDR1 is SGHDT and CDR2 YYEEEE. The CDR3 spells CASSPTSWDEQYF. CDR3 bases: TGTGCCAGCAGCCCAACTAGTTGGGACGAGCAGTACTTC.

J is TRBJ2-1 and V is TRBV27; 12 nucleotides align to TRBD2. Trimming at V came to 5 bases and at J to 2 bases, leaving 19 bases not matched to a gene. The CDR3 sequence is 21 residues long. Germline loops: CDR1 MNHEY, CDR2 SMNVEV (reference sequence). The CDR3 protein is CASSPHASGGAGSWTYNEQFF. CDR3 nucleotides: TGTGCCAGCAGTCCCCACGCTAGCGGGGGGGCCGGATCATGGACCTACAATGAGCAGTTCTTC.

The chain has TRBV9 and TRBJ2-2, with D possibly matching TRBD2 (6 bases). Germline assignment: CDR1 SGDLS and CDR2 YYNGEE. The CDR3 is made up of 13 amino acids. Trimming removed 6 bases at V and 2 bases at J, with 8 bases between. Here the CDR3 DNA reads TGTGCCAGCATGGACTATAACACCGGGGAGCTGTTTTTT. Its translation: CASMDYNTGELFF.

The V gene is TRBV6-5, the J gene TRBJ2-7; 9 bases align to TRBD1. The CDR3 length is 15 residues. J lost 3 bases, V lost 2 bases, and 5 bases had no gene match. CDR1 and CDR2 (germline): MNHEY, SVGAGI. DNA for the CDR3: TGTGCCAGCAGTTACACAGGGGGCGCTTTCTACGAGCAGTACTTC. As protein: CASSYTGGAFYEQYF.

V and J are TRBV7-9 and TRBJ1-1; D uncertain. Germline V gene sequence: CDR1 SEHNR, CDR2 FQNEAQ (reference sequence). This CDR3 comprises 14 residues. V lost 3 bases and J 1 base, leaving 9 bases between the germline ends. The CDR3 region has the DNA TGTGCCAGCAGCTTTGTAACGGCGAACACTGAAGCTTTCTTT. Residues: CASSFVTANTEAFF.

The rearrangement links TRBV5-1 to TRBJ2-1; 7 nucleotides match TRBD1. Germline CDR1 and CDR2: SGHRS and YFSETQ. CDR3 size: 19 residues. After removal of 0 bases from V and 4 bases from J, the junction contained 16 bases not matched to a gene. CDR3 sequence: CASSLDMGTIQGQYNEQFF. CDR3 nucleotides: TGCGCCAGCAGCTTGGACATGGGTACGATACAGGGGCAGTACAATGAGCAGTTCTTC.

The chain uses TRBV19 and TRBJ1-2; weak D call: TRBD1 (5 bases). Germline loops: CDR1 LNHDA, CDR2 SQIVND (reference sequence). This CDR3 has 12 amino acids. V was cut by 3 bases and J by 8 bases, with 10 bases left in between. Here the CDR3 DNA reads TGTGCCAGTAGTATGGGGGTCGGCGGCTACACCTTC. Amino acid sequence: CASSMGVGGYTF. The full variable domain, with the rest looked up from reference TRBV19 and TRBJ1-2, is DGGITQSPKYLFRKEGQNVTLSCEQNLNHDAMYWYRQDPGQGLRLIYYSQIVNDFQKGDIAEGYSVSREKKESFPLTVTSAQKNPTAFYLCASSMGVGGYTFGSGTRLTVV.

The rearrangement uses TRBV5-1 and TRBJ2-1; D could derive from TRBD1 or TRBD2 (5 bases each). The CDR3 loop spans 13 amino acids. Per the germline V gene, CDR1 is SGHRS and CDR2 is YFSETQ. The germline V and J ends were trimmed by 4 bases and 7 bases, with 12 bases remaining between them. CDR3 in amino acids: CASSVGPRNEQFF. The CDR3 bases are TGCGCCAGCAGCGTGGGACCAAGAAATGAGCAGTTCTTC.

The gene calls are TRBV2 and TRBJ2-3; D remains ambiguous. Germline values: CDR1 SNHLY, CDR2 FYNNEI. The CDR3 runs to 14 residues. V dropped 4 bases and J dropped 2 bases, with 10 bases sitting between them. CDR3 loop: CASSVDKSTDTQYF. The CDR3 DNA reads as TGTGCCAGCAGTGTAGACAAATCCACAGATACGCAGTATTTT.

CDR3 in DNA: TGTGCCAGCAAACCACTAGCGGGGGGGGCAGATACGCAGTATTTT. Its translation: CASKPLAGGADTQYF. V usage is TRBV2 and J usage is TRBJ2-3; 13 bases agree with TRBD2. The junction had 5 bases not matched to a gene; V was cut back by 7 bases and J by 4 bases. The CDR3 totals 15 residues. Germline loops: CDR1 SNHLY, CDR2 FYNNEI.